This TCR beta chain was sequenced in a study of shared clonotypes between healthy human individuals. About this clone: Antigen specificity is unknown.

Sequencing was performed with immunoSEQ multiplex PCR; in TCRdb, only in-frame clones are kept and a portion is missing. Among about 590,000 clones, about 95% were seen once, and the ten largest hold around 0.11%. Whole-study findings and limits: The represented genetic and exposure-history diversity was limited by the small number of donors.

Positively selected for CCR7, the CD45RO-negative cells used as naive CD8 cells excluded terminally differentiated effector memory CD45RA+ cells. This sequence was found in a woman aged 25 to 45 in good health. Sample: naive CD8+ T cells sorted from blood.

The chain's CDR3 is CASSPQGGLWGEQFF. CDR3 coding DNA: TGTGCCAGCAGCCCCCAGGGGGGACTGTGGGGGGAGCAGTTCTTC. V usage is TRBV5-4 and J usage is TRBJ2-1; a weak D match, TRBD1 (7 bases). The CDR3 totals 15 residues. Germline loops: CDR1 SGHNT, CDR2 YYREEE (reference sequence). Trimming pared 4 bases from V and 10 bases from J, leaving 21 bases between.